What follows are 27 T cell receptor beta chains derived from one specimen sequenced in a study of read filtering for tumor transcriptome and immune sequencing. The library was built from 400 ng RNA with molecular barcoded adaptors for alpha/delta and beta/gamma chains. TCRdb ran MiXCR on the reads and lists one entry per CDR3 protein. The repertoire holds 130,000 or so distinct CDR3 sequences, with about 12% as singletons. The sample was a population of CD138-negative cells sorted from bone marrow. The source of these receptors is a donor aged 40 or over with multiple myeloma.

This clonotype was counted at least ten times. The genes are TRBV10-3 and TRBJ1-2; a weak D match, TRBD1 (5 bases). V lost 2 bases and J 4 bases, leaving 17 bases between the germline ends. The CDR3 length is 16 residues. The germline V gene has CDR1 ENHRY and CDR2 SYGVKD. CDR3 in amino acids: CAISEGAGALSYGYTF. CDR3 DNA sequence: TGTGCCATCAGTGAGGGGGCAGGCGCCCTTAGCTATGGCTACACCTTC.

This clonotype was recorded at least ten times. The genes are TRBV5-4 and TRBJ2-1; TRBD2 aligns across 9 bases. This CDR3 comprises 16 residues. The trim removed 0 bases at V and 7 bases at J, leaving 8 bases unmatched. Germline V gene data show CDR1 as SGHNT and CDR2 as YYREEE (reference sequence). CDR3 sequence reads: CASSLVLSTSGNEQFF. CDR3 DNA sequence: TGTGCCAGCAGCTTGGTTTTGTCGACTAGCGGAAATGAGCAGTTCTTC.

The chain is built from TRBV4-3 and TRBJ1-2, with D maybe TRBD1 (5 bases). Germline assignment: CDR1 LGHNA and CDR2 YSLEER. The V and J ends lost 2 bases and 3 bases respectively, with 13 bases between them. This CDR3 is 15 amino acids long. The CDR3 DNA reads TGCGCCAGCAGCCAAAAGGCGGGGGTGGACTATGGCTACACCTTC. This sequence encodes CASSQKAGVDYGYTF.

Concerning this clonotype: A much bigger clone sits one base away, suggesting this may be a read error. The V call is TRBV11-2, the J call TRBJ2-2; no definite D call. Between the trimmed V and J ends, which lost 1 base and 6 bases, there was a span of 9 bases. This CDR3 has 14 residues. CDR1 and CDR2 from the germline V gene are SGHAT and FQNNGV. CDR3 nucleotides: TGTGCCAGCAGCTTAGCTCCGGAGTCCGGGGAGCTGTTTTTT. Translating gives CASSLAPESGELFF.

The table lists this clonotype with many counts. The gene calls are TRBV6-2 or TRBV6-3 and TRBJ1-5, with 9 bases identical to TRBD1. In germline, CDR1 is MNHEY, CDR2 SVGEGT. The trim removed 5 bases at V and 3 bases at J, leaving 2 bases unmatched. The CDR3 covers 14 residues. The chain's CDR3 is CASSGQGNNQPQHF. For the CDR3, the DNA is TGTGCCAGCAGTGGACAGGGGAACAATCAGCCCCAGCATTTT.

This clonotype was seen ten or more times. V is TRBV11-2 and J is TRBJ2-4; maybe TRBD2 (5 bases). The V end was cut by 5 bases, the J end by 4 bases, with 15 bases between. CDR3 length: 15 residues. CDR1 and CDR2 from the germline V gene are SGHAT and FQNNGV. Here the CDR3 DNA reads TGTGCCAGCAGCCCAAGGAGCGAGGGAAAAAACATTCAGTACTTC. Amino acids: CASSPRSEGKNIQYF.

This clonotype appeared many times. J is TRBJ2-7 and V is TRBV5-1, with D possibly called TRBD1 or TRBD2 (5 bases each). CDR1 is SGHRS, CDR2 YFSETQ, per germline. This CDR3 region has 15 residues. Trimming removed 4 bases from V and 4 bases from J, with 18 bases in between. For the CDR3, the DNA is TGCGCCAGCAGCCCTGGTGGGACGCTGAAATACGAGCAGTACTTC. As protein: CASSPGGTLKYEQYF.

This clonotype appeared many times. The CDR3 DNA reads as TGTGCCAGCAGCTTAGTATCCACCGGGAATGAGCAGTTCTTC. Amino acids: CASSLVSTGNEQFF. This chain connects TRBV11-2 to TRBJ2-1, with no clear D. V was cut by 1 base and J by 7 bases, with 11 bases left in between. Germline loops: CDR1 SGHAT, CDR2 FQNNGV. This CDR3 region has 14 residues.

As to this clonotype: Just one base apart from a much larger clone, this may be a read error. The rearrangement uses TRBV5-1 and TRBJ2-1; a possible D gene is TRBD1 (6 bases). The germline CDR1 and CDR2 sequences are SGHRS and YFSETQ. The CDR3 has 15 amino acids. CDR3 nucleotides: TGCGCCAGCAGCTCGGAAGGCACAGGGATAAATGAGCTGTTCTTC. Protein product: CASSSEGTGINELFF. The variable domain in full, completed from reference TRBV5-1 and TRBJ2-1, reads KAGVTQTPRYLIKTRGQQVTLSCSPISGHRSVSWYQQTPGQGLQFLFEYFSETQRNKGNFPGRFSGRQFSNSRSEMNVSTLELGDSALYLCASSSEGTGINELFFGPGTRLTVL.

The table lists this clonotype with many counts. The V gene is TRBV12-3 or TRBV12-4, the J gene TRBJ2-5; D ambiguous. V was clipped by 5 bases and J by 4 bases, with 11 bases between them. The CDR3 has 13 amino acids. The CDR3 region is CASSGSWRETQYF. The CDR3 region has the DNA TGTGCCAGCAGTGGGTCGTGGAGAGAGACCCAGTACTTC.

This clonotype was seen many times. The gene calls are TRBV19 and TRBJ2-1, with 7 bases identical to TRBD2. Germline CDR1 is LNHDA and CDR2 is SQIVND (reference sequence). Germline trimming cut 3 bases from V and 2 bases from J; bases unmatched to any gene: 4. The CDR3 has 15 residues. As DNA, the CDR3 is TGTGCCAGTAGTATTACGGGAGGACCCTACAATGAGCAGTTCTTC. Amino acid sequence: CASSITGGPYNEQFF.

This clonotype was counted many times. CDR3 bases: TGTGCCAGCACCGCGGACTTACCGTACCAAGAGACCCAGTACTTC. The encoded protein is CASTADLPYQETQYF. The genes are TRBV2 and TRBJ2-5, with a weak D call TRBD2 (5 bases). V lost 7 bases, J lost 0 bases, and 15 bases lay in between. The CDR3 is 15 amino acids. CDR1 and CDR2 (germline): SNHLY, FYNNEI.

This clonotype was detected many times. The CDR3 is CASSPNGAGGPDEQFF. The CDR3 coding sequence is TGTGCCAGCAGCCCAAATGGGGCGGGAGGGCCCGATGAGCAGTTCTTC. The rearrangement links TRBV7-2 to TRBJ2-1, with 9 positions matching TRBD2. The germline V gene encodes CDR1 SGHTA and CDR2 FQGNSA. V lost 5 bases, J lost 8 bases, and 13 bases stayed unmatched. The CDR3 has 16 residues.

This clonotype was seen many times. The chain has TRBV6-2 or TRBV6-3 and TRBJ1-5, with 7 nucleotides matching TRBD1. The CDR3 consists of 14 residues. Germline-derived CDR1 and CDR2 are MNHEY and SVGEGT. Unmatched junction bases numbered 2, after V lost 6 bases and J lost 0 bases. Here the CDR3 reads CASRGTASNQPQHF. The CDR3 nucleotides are TGTGCCAGCAGAGGGACAGCTAGCAATCAGCCCCAGCATTTT.

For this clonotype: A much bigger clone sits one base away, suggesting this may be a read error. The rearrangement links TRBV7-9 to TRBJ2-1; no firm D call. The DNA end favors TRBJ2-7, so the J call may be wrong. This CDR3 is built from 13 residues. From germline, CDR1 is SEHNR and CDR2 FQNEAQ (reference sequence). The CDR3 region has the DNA TGTGCCAGCAGCTTCTACATTAGGAATGAGCAGTACTTC. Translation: CASSFYIRNEQYF.

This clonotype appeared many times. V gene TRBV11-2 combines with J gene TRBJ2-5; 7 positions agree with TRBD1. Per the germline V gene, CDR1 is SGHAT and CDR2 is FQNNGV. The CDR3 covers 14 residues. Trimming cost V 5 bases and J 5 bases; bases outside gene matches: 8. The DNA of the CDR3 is TGTGCCAGCAGCGCCCGGACAGGTGCGGAGACCCAGTACTTC. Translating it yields CASSARTGAETQYF.

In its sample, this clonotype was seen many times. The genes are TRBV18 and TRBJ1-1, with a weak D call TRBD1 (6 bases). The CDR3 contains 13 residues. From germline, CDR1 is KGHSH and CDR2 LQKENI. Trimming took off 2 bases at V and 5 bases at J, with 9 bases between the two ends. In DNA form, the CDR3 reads TGTGCCAGCTCACCAAACAGGGAGACTGAAGCTTTCTTT. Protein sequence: CASSPNRETEAFF.

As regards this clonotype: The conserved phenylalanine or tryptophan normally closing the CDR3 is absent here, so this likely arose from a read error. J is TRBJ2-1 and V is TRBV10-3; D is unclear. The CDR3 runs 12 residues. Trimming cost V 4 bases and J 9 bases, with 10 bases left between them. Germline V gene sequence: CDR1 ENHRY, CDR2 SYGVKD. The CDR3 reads CAISVQRLEQFS. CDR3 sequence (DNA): TGTGCCATCAGTGTCCAGCGACTTGAGCAGTTCTCC.

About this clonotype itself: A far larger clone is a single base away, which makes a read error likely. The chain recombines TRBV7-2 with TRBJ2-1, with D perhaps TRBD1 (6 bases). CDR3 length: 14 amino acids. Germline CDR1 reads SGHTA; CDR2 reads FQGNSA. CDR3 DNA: TGTGCCAGCAGCCTGGGGGCATCCTACAATGAGCAGTCCTTC. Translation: CASSLGASYNEQSF.

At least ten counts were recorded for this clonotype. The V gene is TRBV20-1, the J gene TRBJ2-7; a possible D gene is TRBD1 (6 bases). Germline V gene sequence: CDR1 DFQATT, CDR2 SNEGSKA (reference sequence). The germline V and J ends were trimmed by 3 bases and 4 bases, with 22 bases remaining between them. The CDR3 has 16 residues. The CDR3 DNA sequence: TGCAGTGCTAGGGATCTGCAGGGGCTCGGCGGGTACGAGCAGTACTTC. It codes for CSARDLQGLGGYEQYF.

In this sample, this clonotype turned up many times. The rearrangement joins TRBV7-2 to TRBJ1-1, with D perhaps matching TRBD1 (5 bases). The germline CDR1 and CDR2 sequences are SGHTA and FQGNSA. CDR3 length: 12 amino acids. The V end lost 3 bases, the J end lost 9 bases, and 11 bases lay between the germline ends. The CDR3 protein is CASSFRQPQAFF. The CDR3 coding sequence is TGTGCCAGCAGCTTCCGACAGCCACAAGCTTTCTTT.

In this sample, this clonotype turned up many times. The CDR3 here is CASSLPEDSTDTQYF. In DNA form, the CDR3 reads TGTGCCAGCAGCTTGCCTGAGGACTCCACAGATACGCAGTATTTT. The chain employs TRBV5-6 and TRBJ2-3, with D maybe TRBD2 (5 bases). The germline V gene encodes CDR1 SGHDT and CDR2 YYEEEE. V was trimmed by 1 base and J by 2 bases, leaving 11 bases between them. This CDR3 has 15 amino acids. Using reference TRBV5-6 and TRBJ2-3 for the parts outside the CDR3, the full variable domain is DAGVTQSPTHLIKTRGQQVTLRCSPKSGHDTVSWYQQALGQGPQFIFQYYEEEERQRGNFPDRFSGHQFPNYSSELNVNALLLGDSALYLCASSLPEDSTDTQYFGPGTRLTVL.

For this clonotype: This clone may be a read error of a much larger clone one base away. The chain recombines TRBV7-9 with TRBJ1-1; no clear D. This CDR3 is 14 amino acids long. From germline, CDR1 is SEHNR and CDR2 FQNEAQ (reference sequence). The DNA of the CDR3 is TGTGCCAGCGGCTTATCGCCAGAGAACACTGAAGCTTTCTTT. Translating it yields CASGLSPENTEAFF.

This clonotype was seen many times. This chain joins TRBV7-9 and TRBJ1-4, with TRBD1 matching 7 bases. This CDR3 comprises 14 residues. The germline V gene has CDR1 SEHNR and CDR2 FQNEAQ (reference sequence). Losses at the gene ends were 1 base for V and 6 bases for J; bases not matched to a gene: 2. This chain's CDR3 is CASSLEQGDEKLFF. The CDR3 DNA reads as TGTGCCAGCAGCTTAGAGCAGGGGGATGAAAAACTGTTTTTT.

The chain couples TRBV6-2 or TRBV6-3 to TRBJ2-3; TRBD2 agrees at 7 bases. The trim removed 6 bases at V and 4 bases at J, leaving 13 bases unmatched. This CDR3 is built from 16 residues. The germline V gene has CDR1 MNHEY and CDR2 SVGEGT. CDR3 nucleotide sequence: TGTGCCAGCAGAAATCTAGCGGAACCGGGGGCAGATACGCAGTATTTT. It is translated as CASRNLAEPGADTQYF.

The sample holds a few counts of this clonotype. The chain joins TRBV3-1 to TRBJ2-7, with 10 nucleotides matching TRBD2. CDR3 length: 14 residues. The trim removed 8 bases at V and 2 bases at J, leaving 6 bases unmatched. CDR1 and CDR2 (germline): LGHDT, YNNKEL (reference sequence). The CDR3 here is CASSSGGQAYEQYF. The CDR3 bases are TGTGCCAGCTCTAGCGGGGGACAGGCCTACGAGCAGTACTTC.

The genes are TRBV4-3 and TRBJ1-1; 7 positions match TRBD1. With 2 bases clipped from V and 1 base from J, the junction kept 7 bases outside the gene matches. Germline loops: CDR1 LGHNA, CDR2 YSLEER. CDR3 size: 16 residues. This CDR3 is CASSQTRTGPNTEAFF. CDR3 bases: TGCGCCAGCAGCCAAACCCGGACAGGTCCGAACACTGAAGCTTTCTTT.